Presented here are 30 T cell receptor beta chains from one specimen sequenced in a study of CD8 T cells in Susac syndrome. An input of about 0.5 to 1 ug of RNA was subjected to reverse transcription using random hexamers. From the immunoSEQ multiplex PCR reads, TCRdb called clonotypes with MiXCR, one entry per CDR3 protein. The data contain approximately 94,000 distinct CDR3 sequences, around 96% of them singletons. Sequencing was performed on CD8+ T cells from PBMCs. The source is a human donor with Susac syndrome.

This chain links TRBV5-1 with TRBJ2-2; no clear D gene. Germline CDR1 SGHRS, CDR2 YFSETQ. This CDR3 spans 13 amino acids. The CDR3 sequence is CATRGADTGELFF. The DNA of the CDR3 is TGCGCTACGCGTGGTGCAGACACCGGGGAGCTGTTTTTT.

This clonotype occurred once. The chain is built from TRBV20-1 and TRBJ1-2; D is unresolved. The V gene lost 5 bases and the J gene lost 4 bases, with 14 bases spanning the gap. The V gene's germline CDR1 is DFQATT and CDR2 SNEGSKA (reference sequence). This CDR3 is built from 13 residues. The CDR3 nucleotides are TGCAGTGCTGACACAAGACGGTCCTATGGCTACACCTTC. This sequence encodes CSADTRRSYGYTF.

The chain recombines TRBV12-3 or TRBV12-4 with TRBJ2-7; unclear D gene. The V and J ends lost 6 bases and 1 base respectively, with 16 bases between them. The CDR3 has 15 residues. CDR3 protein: CASSHDITASYEQYF. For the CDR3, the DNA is TGTGCCAGCAGCCACGATATCACCGCATCCTACGAGCAGTACTTC.

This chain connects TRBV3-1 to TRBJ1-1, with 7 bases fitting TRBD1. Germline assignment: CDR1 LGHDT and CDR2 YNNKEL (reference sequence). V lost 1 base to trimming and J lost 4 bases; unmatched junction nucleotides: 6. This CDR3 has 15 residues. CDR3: CASSQASGGPTEAFF. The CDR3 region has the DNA TGTGCCAGCAGCCAAGCATCAGGGGGGCCCACTGAAGCTTTCTTT.

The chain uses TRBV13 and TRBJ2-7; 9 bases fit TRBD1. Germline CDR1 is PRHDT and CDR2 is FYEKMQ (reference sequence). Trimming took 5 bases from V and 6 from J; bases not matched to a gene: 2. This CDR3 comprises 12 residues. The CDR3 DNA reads TGTGCCAGCAGCGAGACAGGGGGCGAGCAGTACTTC. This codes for CASSETGGEQYF.

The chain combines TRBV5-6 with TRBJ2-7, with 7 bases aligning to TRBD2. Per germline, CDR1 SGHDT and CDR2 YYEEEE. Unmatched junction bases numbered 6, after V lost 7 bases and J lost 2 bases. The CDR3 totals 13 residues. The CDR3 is CASLSGQTYEQYF. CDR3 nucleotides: TGTGCCAGCCTTAGCGGGCAAACCTACGAGCAGTACTTC.

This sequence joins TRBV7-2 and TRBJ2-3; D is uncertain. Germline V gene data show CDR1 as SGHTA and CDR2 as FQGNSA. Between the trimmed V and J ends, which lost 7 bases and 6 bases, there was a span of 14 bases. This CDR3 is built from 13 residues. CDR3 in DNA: TGTGCCAGCACCCCAGTAGTTACGGATACGCAGTATTTT. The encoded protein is CASTPVVTDTQYF.

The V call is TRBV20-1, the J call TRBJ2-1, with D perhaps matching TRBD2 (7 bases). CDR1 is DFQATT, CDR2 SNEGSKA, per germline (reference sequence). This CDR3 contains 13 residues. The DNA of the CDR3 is TGCAGCCCCGGGGGGCAGACTGACAATGAGCAGTTCTTC. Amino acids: CSPGGQTDNEQFF.

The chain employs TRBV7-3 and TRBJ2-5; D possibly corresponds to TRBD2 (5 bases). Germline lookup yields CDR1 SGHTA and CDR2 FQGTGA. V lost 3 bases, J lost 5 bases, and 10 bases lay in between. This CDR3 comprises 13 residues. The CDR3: CASSFGPGETQYF. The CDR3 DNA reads TGTGCCAGCAGCTTCGGACCGGGGGAGACCCAGTACTTC.

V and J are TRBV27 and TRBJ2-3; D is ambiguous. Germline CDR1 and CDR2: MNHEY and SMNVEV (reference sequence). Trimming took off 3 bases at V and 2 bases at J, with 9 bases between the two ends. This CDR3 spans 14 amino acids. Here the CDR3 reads CASSFTLPTDTQYF. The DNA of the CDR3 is TGTGCCAGCAGTTTTACCCTTCCCACAGATACGCAGTATTTT.

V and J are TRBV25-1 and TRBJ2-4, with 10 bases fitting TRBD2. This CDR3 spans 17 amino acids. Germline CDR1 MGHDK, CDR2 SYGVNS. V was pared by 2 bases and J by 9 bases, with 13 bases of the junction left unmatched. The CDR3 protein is CASSEPASGRRFGIQYF. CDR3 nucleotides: TGTGCCAGCAGTGAACCCGCTAGCGGGAGACGGTTTGGCATTCAGTACTTC.

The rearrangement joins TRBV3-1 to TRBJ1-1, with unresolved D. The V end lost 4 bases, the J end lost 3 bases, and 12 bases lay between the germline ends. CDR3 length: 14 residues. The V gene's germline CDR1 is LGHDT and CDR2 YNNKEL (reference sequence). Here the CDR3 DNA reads TGTGCCAGCAGCCTTGACGGGGAGCACACTGAAGCTTTCTTT. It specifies CASSLDGEHTEAFF.

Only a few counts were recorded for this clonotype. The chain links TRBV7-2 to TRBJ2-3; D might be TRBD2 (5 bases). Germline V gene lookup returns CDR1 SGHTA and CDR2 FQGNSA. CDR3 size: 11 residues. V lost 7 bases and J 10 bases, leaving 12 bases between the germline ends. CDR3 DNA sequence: TGTGCCAGCACGGGAACCATCGCGCAGTATTTT. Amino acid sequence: CASTGTIAQYF.

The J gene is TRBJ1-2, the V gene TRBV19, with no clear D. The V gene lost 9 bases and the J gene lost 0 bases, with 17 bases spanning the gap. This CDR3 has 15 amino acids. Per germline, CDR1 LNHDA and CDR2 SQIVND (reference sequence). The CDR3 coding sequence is TGTGCCAGCATCGAACATAATACGGCTAACTATGGCTACACCTTC. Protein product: CASIEHNTANYGYTF. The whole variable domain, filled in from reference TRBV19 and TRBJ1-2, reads DGGITQSPKYLFRKEGQNVTLSCEQNLNHDAMYWYRQDPGQGLRLIYYSQIVNDFQKGDIAEGYSVSREKKESFPLTVTSAQKNPTAFYLCASIEHNTANYGYTFGSGTRLTVV.

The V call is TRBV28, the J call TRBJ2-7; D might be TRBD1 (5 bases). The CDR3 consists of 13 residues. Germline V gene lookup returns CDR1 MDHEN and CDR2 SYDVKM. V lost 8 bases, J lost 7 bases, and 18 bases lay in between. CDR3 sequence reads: CASQGRPSREQYF. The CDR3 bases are TGTGCCAGCCAGGGTAGGCCCTCTCGGGAGCAGTACTTC.

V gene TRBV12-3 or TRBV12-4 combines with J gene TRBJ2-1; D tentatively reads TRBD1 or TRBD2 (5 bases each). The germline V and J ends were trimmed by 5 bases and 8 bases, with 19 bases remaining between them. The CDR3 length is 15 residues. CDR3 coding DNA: TGTGCCAGCAGTCCCGGGGCCTCCCCTTGGGATGAGCAGTTCTTC. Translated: CASSPGASPWDEQFF.

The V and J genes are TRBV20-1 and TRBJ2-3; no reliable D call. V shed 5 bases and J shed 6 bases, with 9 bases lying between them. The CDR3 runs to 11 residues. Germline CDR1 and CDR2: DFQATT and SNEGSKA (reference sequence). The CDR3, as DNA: TGCAGTGCTCGACCCCCGGATACGCAGTATTTT. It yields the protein CSARPPDTQYF.

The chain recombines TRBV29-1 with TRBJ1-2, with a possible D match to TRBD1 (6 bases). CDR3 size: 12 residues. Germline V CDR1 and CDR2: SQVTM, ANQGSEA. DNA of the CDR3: TGCAGTGGGGGGATCAGGGGCTATGGCTACACCTTC. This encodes CSGGIRGYGYTF.

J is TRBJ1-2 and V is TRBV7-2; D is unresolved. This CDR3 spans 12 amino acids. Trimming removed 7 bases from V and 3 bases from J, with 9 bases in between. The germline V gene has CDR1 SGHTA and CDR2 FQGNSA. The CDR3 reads CASTGNDYGYTF. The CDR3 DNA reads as TGTGCCAGCACGGGGAATGACTATGGCTACACCTTC.

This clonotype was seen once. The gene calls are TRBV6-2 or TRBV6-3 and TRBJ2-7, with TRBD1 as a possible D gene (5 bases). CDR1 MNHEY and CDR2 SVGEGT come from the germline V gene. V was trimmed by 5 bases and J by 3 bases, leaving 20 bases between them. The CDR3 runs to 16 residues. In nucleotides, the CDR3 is TGTGCCAGCAGTGGCGAGGTGTCAGGGCATTACTACGAGCAGTACTTC. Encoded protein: CASSGEVSGHYYEQYF.

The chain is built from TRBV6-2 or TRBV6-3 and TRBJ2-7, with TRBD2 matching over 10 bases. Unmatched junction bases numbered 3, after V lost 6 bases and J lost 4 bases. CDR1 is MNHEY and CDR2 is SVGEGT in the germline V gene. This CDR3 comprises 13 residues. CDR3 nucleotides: TGTGCCAGCAGGCCGGGACTAGCGTACGAGCAGTACTTC. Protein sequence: CASRPGLAYEQYF.

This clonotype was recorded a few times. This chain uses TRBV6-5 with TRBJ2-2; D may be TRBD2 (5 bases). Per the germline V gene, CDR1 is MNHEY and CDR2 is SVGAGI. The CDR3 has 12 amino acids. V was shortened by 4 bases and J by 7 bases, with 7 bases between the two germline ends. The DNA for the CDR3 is TGTGCCAGCAGTTTGAGCGGCGGGGAGCTGTTTTTT. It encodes CASSLSGGELFF.

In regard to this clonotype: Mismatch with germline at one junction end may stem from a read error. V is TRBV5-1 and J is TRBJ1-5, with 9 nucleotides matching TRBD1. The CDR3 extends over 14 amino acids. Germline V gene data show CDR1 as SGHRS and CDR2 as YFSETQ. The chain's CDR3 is CASSPGQGNQPQHF. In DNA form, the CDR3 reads TGTGCCAGCAGCCCTGGACAGGGGAATCAGCCCCAGCATTTT.

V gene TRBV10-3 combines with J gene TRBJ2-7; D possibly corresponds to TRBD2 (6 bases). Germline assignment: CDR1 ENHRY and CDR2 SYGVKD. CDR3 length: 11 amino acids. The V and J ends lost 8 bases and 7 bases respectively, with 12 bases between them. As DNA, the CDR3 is TGTGCCATCCGGGAAGGGAGGGAGCAGTACTTC. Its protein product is CAIREGREQYF.

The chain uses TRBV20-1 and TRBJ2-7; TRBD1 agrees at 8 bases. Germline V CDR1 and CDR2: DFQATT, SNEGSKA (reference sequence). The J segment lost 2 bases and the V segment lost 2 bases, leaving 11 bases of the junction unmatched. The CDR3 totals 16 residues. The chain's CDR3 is CSARLVGTGHPYEQYF. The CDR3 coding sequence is TGCAGTGCTAGATTGGTGGGGACAGGTCATCCCTACGAGCAGTACTTC.

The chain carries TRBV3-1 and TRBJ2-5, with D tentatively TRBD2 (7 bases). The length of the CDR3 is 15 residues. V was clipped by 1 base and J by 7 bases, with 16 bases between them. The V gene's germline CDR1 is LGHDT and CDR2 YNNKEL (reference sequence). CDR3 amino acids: CASSQVGGGSGTQYF. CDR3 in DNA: TGTGCCAGCAGCCAAGTTGGCGGGGGCTCGGGGACCCAGTACTTC.

In DNA, the CDR3 is TGTGCCAGCTCACCTCGGGACAGCAAAAACATTCAGTACTTC. Protein sequence: CASSPRDSKNIQYF. V is TRBV18 and J is TRBJ2-4; 7 bases fit TRBD1. The length of the CDR3 is 14 residues. In germline, CDR1 is KGHSH, CDR2 LQKENI. J lost 3 bases, V lost 3 bases, and 2 bases had no gene match.

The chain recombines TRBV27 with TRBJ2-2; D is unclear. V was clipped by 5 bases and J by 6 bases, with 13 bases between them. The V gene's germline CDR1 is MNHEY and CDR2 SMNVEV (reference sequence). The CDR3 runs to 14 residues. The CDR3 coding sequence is TGTGCCAGCAGTCCCCCCCTAGATTCCGGGGAGCTGTTTTTT. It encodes CASSPPLDSGELFF.

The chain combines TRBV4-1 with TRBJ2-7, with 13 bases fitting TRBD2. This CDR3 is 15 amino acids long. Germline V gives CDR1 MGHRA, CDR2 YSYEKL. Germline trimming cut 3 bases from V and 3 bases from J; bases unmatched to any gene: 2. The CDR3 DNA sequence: TGCGCCAGCAGCCAGAGGACTAGCGGGAGCTACGAGCAGTACTTC. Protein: CASSQRTSGSYEQYF.

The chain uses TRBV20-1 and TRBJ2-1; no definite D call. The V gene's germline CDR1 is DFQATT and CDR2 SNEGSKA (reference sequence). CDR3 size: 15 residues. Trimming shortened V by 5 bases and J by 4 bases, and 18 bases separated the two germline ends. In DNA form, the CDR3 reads TGCAGTGCTTCCCACCTAGGCGACGATTACAATGAGCAGTTCTTC. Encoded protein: CSASHLGDDYNEQFF.